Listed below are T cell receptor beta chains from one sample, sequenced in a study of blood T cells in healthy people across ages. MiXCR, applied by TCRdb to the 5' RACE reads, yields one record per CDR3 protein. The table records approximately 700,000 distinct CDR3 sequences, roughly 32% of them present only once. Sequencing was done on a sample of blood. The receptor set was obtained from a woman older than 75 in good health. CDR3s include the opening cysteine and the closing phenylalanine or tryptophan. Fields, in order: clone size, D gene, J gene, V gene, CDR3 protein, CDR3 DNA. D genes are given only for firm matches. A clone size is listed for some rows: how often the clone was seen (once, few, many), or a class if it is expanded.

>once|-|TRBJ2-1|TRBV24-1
CASSSSRPGQGHNEQFF
TGTGCCTCCAGTTCTTCCAGGCCGGGGCAGGGGCACAATGAGCAGTTCTTC
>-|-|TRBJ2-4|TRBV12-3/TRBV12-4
CAGSDSLAKNTQYF
TGTGCCGGCAGCGACAGCCTAGCCAAAAACACTCAGTACTTC
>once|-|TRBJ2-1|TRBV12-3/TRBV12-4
CASSPTRGPYNEQFF
TGTGCCAGCAGTCCGACCCGGGGACCCTACAATGAGCAGTTCTTC
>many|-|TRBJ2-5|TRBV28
CASRGPQETQYF
TGTGCCAGCAGGGGACCGCAAGAGACCCAGTACTTC
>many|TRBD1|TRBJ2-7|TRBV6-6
CASRGQGAASYEQYF
TGTGCCAGCAGGGGCCAGGGGGCCGCCTCCTACGAGCAGTACTTC
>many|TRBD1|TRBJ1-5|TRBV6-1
CASRVGQGGNQPQHF
TGTGCCAGCAGGGTTGGACAGGGCGGCAATCAGCCCCAGCATTTT
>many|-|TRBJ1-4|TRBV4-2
CASSQDGGRLGEKLFF
TGTGCCAGCAGCCAAGATGGTGGGAGGCTGGGCGAAAAACTGTTTTTT
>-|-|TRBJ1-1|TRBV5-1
CASSLDIWQGHNTEAFF
TGCGCCAGCAGCTTGGACATTTGGCAGGGGCATAACACTGAAGCTTTCTTT
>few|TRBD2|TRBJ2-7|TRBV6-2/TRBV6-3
CASQTSGDYEQYF
TGTGCCAGCCAAACTAGCGGGGACTACGAGCAGTACTTC
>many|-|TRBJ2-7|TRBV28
CASRDTGIYEQYF
TGTGCCAGCAGAGATACAGGGATCTACGAGCAGTACTTC
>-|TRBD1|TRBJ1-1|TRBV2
CASSVTGEEAFF
TGTGCCAGCAGTGTAACAGGGGAGGAAGCTTTCTTT
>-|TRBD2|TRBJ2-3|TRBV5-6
CASSSPGLALGGPDTQYF
TGTGCCAGCAGCTCTCCGGGACTAGCGTTAGGGGGCCCAGATACGCAGTATTTT
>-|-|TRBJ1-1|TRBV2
CASSEVWTDTEAFF
TGTGCCAGCAGTGAAGTTTGGACAGACACTGAAGCTTTCTTT
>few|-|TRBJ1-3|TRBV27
CASRRMGSDTIYF
TGTGCCAGCCGTAGAATGGGGTCTGACACCATATATTTT
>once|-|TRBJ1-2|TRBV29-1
CSVELGNYGYTF
TGCAGCGTTGAATTGGGGAACTATGGCTACACCTTC
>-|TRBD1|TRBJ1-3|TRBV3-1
CASSRQGFSGNTIYF
TGTGCCAGCAGCCGACAGGGATTCTCTGGAAACACCATATATTTT
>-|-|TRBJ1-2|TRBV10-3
CAIKDSPRDGYTF
TGTGCCATCAAGGACTCTCCCCGGGATGGCTACACCTTC
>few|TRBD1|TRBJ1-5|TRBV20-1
CSANGQGVGQPQHF
TGCAGTGCTAACGGGCAGGGGGTCGGGCAGCCCCAGCATTTT
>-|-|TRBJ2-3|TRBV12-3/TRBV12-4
CASSYEGRSTDTQYF
TGTGCCAGCAGTTACGAGGGGAGGAGCACAGATACGCAGTATTTT
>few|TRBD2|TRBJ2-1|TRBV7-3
CASSTAGGINEQFF
TGTGCCAGCAGTACCGCGGGGGGAATAAATGAGCAGTTCTTC
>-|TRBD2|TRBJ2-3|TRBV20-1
CSAEKAGGTDTQYF
TGCAGTGCTGAGAAGGCGGGGGGGACAGATACGCAGTATTTT
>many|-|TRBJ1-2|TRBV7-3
CASTRPGSAYGYTF
TGTGCCAGCACTCGTCCCGGCAGTGCCTATGGCTACACCTTC
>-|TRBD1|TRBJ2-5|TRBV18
CASSPQGAPQETQYF
TGTGCCAGCTCACCACAGGGGGCCCCCCAAGAGACCCAGTACTTC
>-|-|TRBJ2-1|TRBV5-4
CASSLVRLNEQFF
TGTGCCAGCAGCTTGGTCAGGCTCAATGAGCAGTTCTTC
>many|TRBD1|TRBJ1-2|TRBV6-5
CASSPGQGYYGYTF
TGTGCCAGCAGTCCGGGACAGGGGTACTATGGCTACACCTTC
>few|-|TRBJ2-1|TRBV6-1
CASLQGQSSNEQFF
TGTGCCAGCTTGCAAGGCCAGAGCTCCAATGAGCAGTTCTTC
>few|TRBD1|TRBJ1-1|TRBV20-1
CSARGPGGWTEAFF
TGCAGTGCCAGAGGTCCAGGGGGTTGGACTGAAGCTTTCTTT
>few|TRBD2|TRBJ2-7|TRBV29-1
CSVARAGLAGTLASYERYF
TGCAGCGTTGCTAGGGCGGGACTAGCGGGGACTCTAGCTTCCTACGAGCGGTACTTC
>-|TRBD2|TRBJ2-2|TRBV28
CASTRPGTSDTGELFF
TGTGCCAGCACTCGACCGGGGACTAGCGATACCGGGGAGCTGTTTTTT
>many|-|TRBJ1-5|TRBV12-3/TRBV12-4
CASRRDDRPRGEPQHF
TGTGCCAGCAGGAGGGACGACAGGCCGCGGGGGGAGCCCCAGCATTTT
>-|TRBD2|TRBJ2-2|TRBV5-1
CANSSGTSGAGELFF
TGCGCCAACAGCTCGGGGACTAGCGGGGCTGGGGAGCTGTTTTTT
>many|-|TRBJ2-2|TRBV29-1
CSVRPGTDTGELFF
TGCAGCGTCCGGCCTGGTACCGACACCGGGGAGCTGTTTTTT
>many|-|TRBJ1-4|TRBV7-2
CASSLAAGTNEKLFF
TGTGCCAGCAGCTTAGCGGCCGGAACTAATGAAAAACTGTTTTTT
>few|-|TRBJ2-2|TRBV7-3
CASSLNPSAGELFF
TGTGCCAGCAGCTTAAACCCGTCGGCCGGGGAGCTGTTTTTT
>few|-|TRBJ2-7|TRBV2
CASSTLLGSAYEQYF
TGTGCCAGCAGTACCCTCCTGGGTTCTGCCTACGAGCAGTACTTC
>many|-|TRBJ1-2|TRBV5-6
CASSFSRTLSYGYTF
TGTGCCAGCAGCTTTTCTCGGACCCTATCCTATGGCTACACCTTC
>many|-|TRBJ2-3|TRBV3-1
CASSQLANTQYF
TGTGCCAGCAGCCAACTAGCGAATACGCAGTATTTT
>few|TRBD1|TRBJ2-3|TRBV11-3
CASSSTGGFTDTQYF
TGTGCCAGCAGCTCGACAGGGGGGTTTACAGATACGCAGTATTTT
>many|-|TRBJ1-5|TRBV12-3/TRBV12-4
CASRRIQGQPQHF
TGTGCCAGCAGACGAATCCAGGGGCAGCCCCAGCATTTT
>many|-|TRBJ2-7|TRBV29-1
CSVKTGYRASYEQYF
TGCAGCGTTAAAACGGGATACAGGGCCTCCTACGAGCAGTACTTC
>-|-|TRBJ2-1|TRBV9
CASSVVGSSYNEQFF
TGTGCCAGCAGCGTAGTAGGGAGCTCCTACAATGAGCAGTTCTTC
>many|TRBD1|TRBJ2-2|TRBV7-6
CASSPRWDRHTGELFF
TGTGCCAGCAGCCCAAGATGGGACAGACACACCGGGGAGCTGTTTTTT
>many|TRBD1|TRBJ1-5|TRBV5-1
CASSPGGGLNQPQHF
TGCGCCAGCAGCCCCGGAGGGGGCTTAAATCAGCCCCAGCATTTT
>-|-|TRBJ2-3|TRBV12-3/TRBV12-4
CASRPVVGDTQYF
TGTGCCAGCAGGCCCGTTGTGGGAGATACGCAGTATTTT
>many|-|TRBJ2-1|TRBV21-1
CASTAYNEQFF
TGTGCCAGCACCGCCTACAATGAGCAGTTCTTC
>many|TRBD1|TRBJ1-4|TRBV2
CASSEASGGKLFF
TGTGCCAGCAGTGAAGCATCAGGGGGAAAACTGTTTTTT
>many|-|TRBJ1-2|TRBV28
CASSSRVSDGYTF
TGTGCCAGCAGTAGCAGGGTTTCGGATGGCTACACCTTC
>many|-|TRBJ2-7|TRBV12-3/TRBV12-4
CASTQQVGHSYEQYF
TGTGCCAGCACCCAACAGGTAGGGCACTCCTACGAGCAGTACTTC
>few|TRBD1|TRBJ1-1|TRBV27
CAGILRTGMNTEAFF
TGTGCCGGCATCTTACGGACAGGGATGAACACTGAAGCTTTCTTT
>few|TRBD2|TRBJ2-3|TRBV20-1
CSASLSGGTTDTQYF
TGCAGTGCTAGTCTTAGCGGGGGGACTACAGATACGCAGTATTTT
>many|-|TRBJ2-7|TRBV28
CASSPPPTDEQYF
TGTGCCAGCAGTCCCCCCCCAACAGACGAGCAGTACTTC
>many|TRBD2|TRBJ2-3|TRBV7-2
CASSLKGTAGGTDTQYF
TGTGCCAGCAGCTTAAAGGGGACGGCGGGGGGCACAGATACGCAGTATTTT
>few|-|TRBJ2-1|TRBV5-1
CASSSGQSSYNEQFF
TGCGCCAGCAGCTCAGGTCAAAGCTCCTACAATGAGCAGTTCTTC
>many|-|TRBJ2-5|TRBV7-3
CASSQNRGDQYF
TGTGCCAGCAGCCAAAATAGGGGGGACCAGTACTTC
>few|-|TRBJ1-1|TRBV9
CASSVVSRDTEAFF
TGTGCCAGCAGCGTAGTCTCCCGGGACACTGAAGCTTTCTTT
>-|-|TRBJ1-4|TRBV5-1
CASSLRQPNEKRFF
TGCGCCAGCAGCTTAAGACAGCCGAATGAAAAACGGTTTTTT
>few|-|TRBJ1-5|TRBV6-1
CASSGRDNQPQHF
TGTGCCAGCAGTGGACGGGACAATCAGCCCCAGCATTTT